This entry is about one TCR beta chain. The antigen is undetermined. The sample originates from a study of T cells in localized non-small cell lung cancer. Trimming stripped 1 base from V and 5 bases from J, with 11 bases between. Per the germline V gene, CDR1 is GTSNPN and CDR2 is SVGIG (reference sequence). This CDR3 comprises 13 residues. General study findings and limits: Prolonged overall survival went with higher T cell density in the blood.

TCRdb's copy holds only in-frame clones and misses some; the assay was immunoSEQ multiplex PCR. The sample yields under 75,000 clones, 86% seen once. The receptor's source is a male donor at least 60 years old with stage III squamous cell lung carcinoma. The V call is TRBV30, the J call TRBJ1-1; the D is unclear. Sample: peripheral blood, taken before any cancer treatment. The CDR3 coding sequence is TGTGCCTGGAGTGGTTCCCAGTTGACTGAAGCTTTCTTT. Translated, it gives CAWSGSQLTEAFF.